This T cell receptor beta chain came from a study of T cells in Graves' hyperthyroidism and ophthalmopathy. The study defined stable Graves' hyperthyroidism as no ophthalmopathy progression within 18 months. Patients between 18 and 65 years old had hyperthyroidism, newly diagnosed and lasting under 2 months. The TCR beta CDR3 regions underwent amplification using RNA transcripts as the source. TCR CDR3 regions were first amplified by RT-PCR with HTBI primers. TCRdb passed the multiplex PCR reads through MiXCR, listing each CDR3 protein once. Of a few hundred thousand distinct CDR3 sequences in the sample, more than 45% were seen once. As to this clonotype: Its antigen remains unknown. An end of the junction differs from the germline gene, which may be a read error.

Findings and caveats of the study: Blood also contained most expanded thyroid clonotypes above 0.001.

The material sequenced was peripheral blood or thyroid tissue (not recorded which). The clonotype originates from a woman between 18 and 30 years old with Graves' hyperthyroidism.

Here the CDR3 DNA reads TGTGCCAGCCTTATACTCCCGCGCCTGCAAGGCATCTACGAGCAGCACTTC. Its translation: CASLILPRLQGIYEQHF. The V gene is TRBV7-2, the J gene TRBJ2-7, with no clear D. The germline CDR1 and CDR2 sequences are SGHTA and FQGNSA. CDR3 length: 17 amino acids.